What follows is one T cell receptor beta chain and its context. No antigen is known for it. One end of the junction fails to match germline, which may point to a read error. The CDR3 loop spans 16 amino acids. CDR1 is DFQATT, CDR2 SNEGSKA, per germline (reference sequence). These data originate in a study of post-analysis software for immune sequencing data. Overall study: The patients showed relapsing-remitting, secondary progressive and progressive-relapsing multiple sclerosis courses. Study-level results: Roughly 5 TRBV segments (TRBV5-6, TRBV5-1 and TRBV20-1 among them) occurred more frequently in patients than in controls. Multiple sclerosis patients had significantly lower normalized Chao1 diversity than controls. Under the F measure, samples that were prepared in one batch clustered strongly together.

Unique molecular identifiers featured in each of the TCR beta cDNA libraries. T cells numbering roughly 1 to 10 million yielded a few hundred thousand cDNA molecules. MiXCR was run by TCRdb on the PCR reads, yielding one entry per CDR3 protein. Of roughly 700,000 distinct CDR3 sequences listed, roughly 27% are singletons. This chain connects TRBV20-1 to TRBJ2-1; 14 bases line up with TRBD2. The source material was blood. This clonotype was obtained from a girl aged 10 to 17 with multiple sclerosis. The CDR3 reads CSASRWTSGRNNGQFF. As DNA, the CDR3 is TGCAGTGCCTCCCGGTGGACTAGCGGGAGGAACAATGGGCAGTTCTTC.